This entry describes one T cell receptor beta chain. Clones were sequenced by immunoSEQ multiplex PCR, and TCRdb holds only the in-frame ones, with some missing. The sample has just under 85,000 clones; less than 85% are singletons. Patients were ineligible given autoimmune disease history or systemic immunosuppression. This entry is derived from a study of OX40 agonist ivuxolimab in advanced cancers. Study summary: The patients got ivuxolimab, which is an agonistic anti-OX40 (CD134) antibody. Every 2 weeks, patients got intravenous ivuxolimab at one of six dose levels (0.01-10 mg/kg). The diagnoses of dose-escalation patients were hepatocellular carcinoma, melanoma, renal cell or head and neck cancer.

CDR3 length equals 18 residues. The junction had 11 bases not matched to a gene; V was cut back by 0 bases and J by 2 bases. Germline V gene sequence: CDR1 MNHEY, CDR2 SMNVEV (reference sequence). The source is an adult with an advanced solid tumor such as melanoma, head and neck, liver or kidney cancer. Sequenced material: CD4+ or CD8+ T cells sorted from blood, taken in a trial of the OX40 agonist ivuxolimab. The gene calls are TRBV27 and TRBJ2-7; TRBD1 agrees at 9 bases. The CDR3 loop is CASSLSSGLRTGAYEQYF. The CDR3 DNA reads TGTGCCAGCAGTTTATCGAGCGGGTTAAGGACAGGGGCCTACGAGCAGTACTTC.